The next 14 T cell receptor beta chains were all read from a single sample in a study of vaccination effects on CD4 cells after COVID-19. Which antigens these TCRs recognize remains unknown. Assay: immunoSEQ multiplex PCR; the TCRdb copy retains only in-frame clones and omits some. The repertoire holds under 45,000 clones, with around 68% as singletons. Expansion of antigen-specific CD4+ T cells with viral peptide pools was carried out by the ViraFEST assay before sequencing. Following culture for approximately 11 days, CD4+ T cells were isolated. Testing of the vaccine recipients showed negative nucleocapsid antibodies and no prior SARS-CoV-2 infection. Sequencing used CD4+ T cells from PBMCs cultured with HCoV-OC43 spike peptides, obtained before COVID-19 vaccination. Subset here: HCoV-OC43 spike overlapping peptide pool stimulation. The receptor set was obtained from a human donor who received a COVID-19 vaccine.

The rearrangement links TRBV27 to TRBJ2-1, with 10 bases aligning to TRBD2. The CDR3 consists of 16 residues. With V trimmed by 5 bases and J by 9 bases, 13 bases remained unmatched. Germline CDR1 reads MNHEY; CDR2 reads SMNVEV (reference sequence). CDR3 DNA: TGTGCCAGCAGTCCCGACCCTAGCGGGGGCGTCTCTGAGCAGTTCTTC. Its protein is CASSPDPSGGVSEQFF.

V is TRBV3-1 (or the pseudogene TRBV3-2) and J is TRBJ1-5, with 9 bases fitting TRBD1. CDR1 is LGHDT, CDR2 YNNKEL, per germline (reference sequence). CDR3 size: 14 residues. The V gene end was trimmed by 6 bases and the J gene end by 7 bases; junction bases not matched to a gene: 7. The CDR3 DNA reads as TGTGCCAGCAGTCAGGGACAGGGAGGCCAGCCCCAGCATTTT. Protein product: CASSQGQGGQPQHF.

This rearrangement joins TRBV5-1 to TRBJ2-2, with TRBD1 identical over 11 bases. The CDR3 sequence is 16 residues long. Germline assignment: CDR1 SGHRS and CDR2 YFSETQ. The junction had 6 bases not matched to a gene; V was cut back by 4 bases and J by 4 bases. The chain's CDR3 is CASSPDRGRVTGELFF. The CDR3 coding sequence is TGCGCCAGCAGCCCGGACAGGGGGCGCGTCACCGGGGAGCTGTTTTTT.

J is TRBJ2-1 and V is TRBV11-3; no definite D call. V lost 2 bases and J 4 bases, leaving 6 bases between the germline ends. This CDR3 has 13 residues. Germline CDR1 reads SGHNT; CDR2 reads YENEEA. The CDR3 region is CASSLFRYNEQFF. CDR3 nucleotides: TGTGCCAGCAGCTTATTCAGGTACAATGAGCAGTTCTTC.

The V call is TRBV5-6, the J call TRBJ2-6; no clear D gene. Germline assignment: CDR1 SGHDT and CDR2 YYEEEE. The CDR3 is made up of 16 amino acids. V was pared by 4 bases and J by 1 base, with 12 bases between. This CDR3 reads CASSPDAVSGANVLTF. For the CDR3, the DNA is TGTGCCAGCAGCCCGGACGCGGTTTCTGGGGCCAACGTCCTGACTTTC.

V gene TRBV5-6 combines with J gene TRBJ2-1; TRBD2 matches 12 bases. The CDR3 contains 13 residues. Germline CDR1 SGHDT, CDR2 YYEEEE. Losses at the gene ends were 0 bases for V and 14 bases for J; bases not matched to a gene: 3. The CDR3 nucleotides are TGTGCCAGCAGCTTGGGACTAGCGGGAGTAAAGTTCTTC. Protein: CASSLGLAGVKFF.

V usage is TRBV7-6 and J usage is TRBJ2-2, with 10 nucleotides matching TRBD2. Looked up from germline, CDR1 is SGHVS and CDR2 is FNYEAQ. J gave up 6 bases and V 5 bases, and 12 bases lay outside the gene matches. This CDR3 region has 17 residues. CDR3 region: CASSHRWSAGGAGELFF. The CDR3 DNA follows: TGTGCCAGCAGCCATAGGTGGTCAGCGGGAGGGGCCGGGGAGCTGTTTTTT.

In its sample, this clone was seen a few times. The chain recombines TRBV6-5 with TRBJ2-1; D perhaps matches TRBD1 (5 bases). V lost 0 bases and J lost 5, with 14 bases in between. This CDR3 has 16 amino acids. Germline V CDR1 and CDR2: MNHEY, SVGAGI. CDR3 coding DNA: TGTGCCAGCAGTTACTCAAGCCAGGGCCCAAACAATGAGCAGTTCTTC. Its protein product is CASSYSSQGPNNEQFF.

This clone was detected a few times. This chain uses TRBV6-5 with TRBJ1-3; D may be TRBD1 (6 bases). The CDR3 totals 14 residues. V lost 5 bases and J lost 3, with 11 bases in between. Germline CDR1 and CDR2: MNHEY and SVGAGI. The chain's CDR3 is CASSLTGYGNTIYF. CDR3 in DNA: TGTGCCAGCAGTCTTACAGGGTATGGAAACACCATATATTTT.

J is TRBJ2-1 and V is TRBV25-1, with D unclear. The CDR3 runs to 15 residues. Germline V gene lookup returns CDR1 MGHDK and CDR2 SYGVNS. Trimming removed 0 bases at V and 5 bases at J, with 11 bases between. CDR3 DNA: TGTGCCAGCAGTGAATATCCCGGACGTAACAATGAGCAGTTCTTC. Protein sequence: CASSEYPGRNNEQFF. Supplemented by reference TRBV25-1 and TRBJ2-1, the full variable domain reads EADIYQTPRYLVIGTGKKITLECSQTMGHDKMYWYQQDPGMELHLIHYSYGVNSTEKGDLSSESTVSRIRTEHFPLTLESARPSHTSQYLCASSEYPGRNNEQFFGPGTRLTVL.

This chain connects TRBV9 to TRBJ2-2; 10 nucleotides match TRBD2. Per the germline V gene, CDR1 is SGDLS and CDR2 is YYNGEE. V shed 6 bases, J shed 7 bases, and the junction held 9 bases outside the gene matches. The length of the CDR3 is 15 residues. CDR3 DNA sequence: TGTGCCAGCAAGAGCGGGGGGGCCCGTGGCGGGGAGCTGTTTTTT. Translated, it gives CASKSGGARGGELFF.

The chain uses TRBV3-1 (or the pseudogene TRBV3-2) and TRBJ1-6, with D hard to call. Trimming cost V 1 base and J 5 bases, with 6 bases left between them. The CDR3 contains 14 residues. The germline CDR1 and CDR2 sequences are LGHDT and YNNKEL (reference sequence). CDR3 residues: CASSQGTNNSPLHF. CDR3 nucleotide sequence: TGTGCCAGCAGCCAAGGGACTAATAATTCACCCCTCCACTTT.

The V gene is TRBV2, the J gene TRBJ1-1; the D gene is possibly TRBD1 (5 bases). Looked up from germline, CDR1 is SNHLY and CDR2 is FYNNEI. CDR3 length equals 14 residues. V lost 3 bases and J 0 bases, leaving 8 bases between the germline ends. The chain's CDR3 is CASSEARVNTEAFF. CDR3 DNA sequence: TGTGCCAGCAGTGAGGCCAGGGTGAACACTGAAGCTTTCTTT.

The genes are TRBV4-3 and TRBJ1-3; TRBD1 matches 10 bases. This CDR3 spans 17 amino acids. Germline CDR1 LGHNA, CDR2 YSLEER. Trimming removed 4 bases from V and 4 bases from J; junction bases left unmatched: 10. The CDR3: CASSRSGTGVGGNTIYF. The CDR3 DNA is TGCGCCAGCAGCCGGTCCGGGACAGGGGTAGGAGGAAACACCATATATTTT.